This entry lists 24 T cell receptor beta chains sequenced from one sample in a study of blood T cell repertoires in COVID-19. TCRdb's table, derived via immunoSEQ multiplex PCR, lists solely in-frame clones and lacks some. Of 100,000 to 150,000 clones in the sample, over 70% were seen once. Sequences were obtained from peripheral blood. Receptor source: an older man with active or convalescent COVID-19.

V usage is TRBV4-3 and J usage is TRBJ2-1; no firm D call. The germline V and J ends were trimmed by 0 bases and 6 bases, with 6 bases remaining between them. Germline V gene lookup returns CDR1 LGHNA and CDR2 YSLEER. The CDR3 is 13 residues long. The CDR3, as DNA: TGCGCCAGCAGCCAAGATCCGGGCAATGAGCAGTTCTTC. It is translated as CASSQDPGNEQFF.

The gene calls are TRBV7-3 and TRBJ1-2, with TRBD1 matching 9 bases. The V gene end was trimmed by 5 bases and the J gene end by 4 bases; junction bases not matched to a gene: 11. The CDR3 consists of 16 residues. Germline V gene data show CDR1 as SGHTA and CDR2 as FQGTGA. CDR3 region: CASSQGGTGYSYGYTF. The CDR3 region has the DNA TGTGCCAGCAGCCAAGGGGGGACAGGGTATAGCTATGGCTACACCTTC.

This rearrangement joins TRBV28 to TRBJ1-2, with 8 positions matching TRBD1. From germline, CDR1 is MDHEN and CDR2 SYDVKM. V dropped 11 bases and J dropped 4; count of bases not matched to a gene: 12. The CDR3 length is 14 residues. As DNA, the CDR3 is TGTGCCTCCCGGACAGGGACCTCGACCTATGGCTACACCTTC. Its protein product is CASRTGTSTYGYTF.

The chain links TRBV5-1 to TRBJ1-1; TRBD1 is a possible D gene (6 bases). Per the germline V gene, CDR1 is SGHRS and CDR2 is YFSETQ. V gave up 4 bases and J gave up 0 bases, with 10 bases separating them. The CDR3 runs to 14 residues. The CDR3 DNA is TGCGCCAGCAGCCCTCAGGGGTTGAACACTGAAGCTTTCTTT. Encoded protein: CASSPQGLNTEAFF.

The CDR3 nucleotides read TGTGCCAGCAGTATAACAGGGGCGGGGGAGCAGTACTTC. As protein: CASSITGAGEQYF. This chain connects TRBV2 to TRBJ2-7; possibly TRBD1 for D (7 bases). Germline assignment: CDR1 SNHLY and CDR2 FYNNEI. Trimming shortened V by 5 bases and J by 7 bases, and 15 bases separated the two germline ends. This CDR3 comprises 13 residues.

The count of this clone is one. The V gene is TRBV27, the J gene TRBJ2-5; 11 bases agree with TRBD1. The J segment lost 4 bases and the V segment lost 8 bases, leaving 15 bases of the junction unmatched. Germline loops: CDR1 MNHEY, CDR2 SMNVEV (reference sequence). CDR3 size: 17 residues. CDR3 protein: CASSRDRGIRGTETQYF. The CDR3, as DNA: TGTGCCAGCTCCCGGGACAGGGGGATTCGTGGGACAGAGACCCAGTACTTC.

The chain combines TRBV20-1 with TRBJ2-7; TRBD2 aligns across 9 bases. This CDR3 has 15 residues. Germline V lookup: CDR1 DFQATT, CDR2 SNEGSKA (reference sequence). V lost 3 bases to trimming and J lost 2 bases; unmatched junction nucleotides: 8. The CDR3 region is CSASYERGAAYEQYF. In DNA, the CDR3 is TGCAGTGCTAGTTATGAGCGGGGGGCCGCCTACGAGCAGTACTTC.

The V and J genes are TRBV6-5 and TRBJ1-1; possibly TRBD1 for D (6 bases). The V end was cut by 3 bases, the J end by 6 bases, with 14 bases between. Germline CDR1 reads MNHEY; CDR2 reads SVGAGI. This CDR3 is built from 14 residues. CDR3 in DNA: TGTGCCAGCAGTTATCACACAGGGTGGGCTGAAGCTTTCTTT. It yields the protein CASSYHTGWAEAFF.

In this sample, this clone turned up once. The chain is built from TRBV7-9 and TRBJ1-1, with D perhaps matching TRBD1 (5 bases). The length of the CDR3 is 16 residues. The V and J ends lost 5 bases and 4 bases respectively, with 20 bases between them. In germline, CDR1 is SEHNR, CDR2 FQNEAQ (reference sequence). This CDR3 is CASSLTLGTGGTEAFF. The DNA for the CDR3 is TGTGCCAGCAGCCTCACCCTAGGGACGGGAGGCACTGAAGCTTTCTTT.

V gene TRBV24-1 combines with J gene TRBJ2-2; 9 nucleotides agree with TRBD1. V lost 4 bases, J lost 7 bases, and 6 bases stayed unmatched. This CDR3 spans 15 amino acids. The germline V gene encodes CDR1 KGHDR and CDR2 SFDVKD. The CDR3 nucleotides are TGTGCCACCAGTGAAACGGGACAGGGTAGCGGGGAGCTGTTTTTT. Translating gives CATSETGQGSGELFF.

CDR3 in DNA: TGTGCCAGCAGTCTTCCCCTCAGATCTAATGAAAAACTGTTTTTT. Amino acids: CASSLPLRSNEKLFF. This rearrangement joins TRBV28 to TRBJ1-4; D gene uncertain. The V end lost 5 bases, the J end lost 3 bases, and 13 bases lay between the germline ends. CDR3 length: 15 amino acids. Germline CDR1 is MDHEN and CDR2 is SYDVKM.

The genes are TRBV2 and TRBJ2-5; the match to TRBD2 covers 14 bases. The V gene end was trimmed by 3 bases and the J gene end by 5 bases; junction bases not matched to a gene: 5. The V gene's germline CDR1 is SNHLY and CDR2 FYNNEI. This CDR3 has 16 amino acids. The CDR3 DNA is TGTGCCAGCAGTGATCGACTAGCGGGGGGGCTGGAGACCCAGTACTTC. This encodes CASSDRLAGGLETQYF.

The CDR3 spells CASSVFSNQPQHF. CDR3 sequence (DNA): TGTGCCAGCAGCGTCTTTAGCAATCAGCCCCAGCATTTT. The rearrangement links TRBV7-6 to TRBJ1-5; D is undetermined. Germline V CDR1 and CDR2: SGHVS, FNYEAQ. The ends were cut back, 5 bases at V and 0 bases at J, with 5 bases in the middle. This CDR3 has 13 amino acids.

This clone was found once. This chain joins TRBV5-1 and TRBJ2-7; the D gene is possibly TRBD1 (5 bases). In germline, CDR1 is SGHRS, CDR2 YFSETQ. Trimming pared 4 bases from V and 6 bases from J, leaving 14 bases between. The length of the CDR3 is 13 residues. CDR3 amino acids: CASSATEQLEQYF. The CDR3 DNA reads as TGCGCCAGCAGCGCGACAGAGCAGCTCGAGCAGTACTTC.

With respect to this clone: Other DNA variants within this sample encode the same CDR3. CDR3 sequence: CASSFNRDTEAFF. Here the CDR3 DNA reads TGTGCCAGCAGCTTTAACAGGGACACTGAAGCTTTCTTT. This chain connects TRBV7-2 to TRBJ1-1, with D possibly TRBD1 on 6 matching bases. The V end was cut by 3 bases, the J end by 3 bases, with 8 bases between. CDR1 and CDR2 from the germline V gene are SGHTA and FQGNSA. The CDR3 sequence is 13 residues long.

V gene TRBV19 combines with J gene TRBJ1-5; no definite D call. V was shortened by 9 bases and J by 10 bases, with 25 bases between the two germline ends. The CDR3 sequence is 15 residues long. CDR1 and CDR2 from the germline V gene are LNHDA and SQIVND (reference sequence). DNA for the CDR3: TGTGCCAGCCAGTATGAGGCCGCTACCCTCAGTCCCCAGCATTTT. Translation gives CASQYEAATLSPQHF. Together with reference TRBV19 and TRBJ1-5, the CDR3 gives the full variable domain: DGGITQSPKYLFRKEGQNVTLSCEQNLNHDAMYWYRQDPGQGLRLIYYSQIVNDFQKGDIAEGYSVSREKKESFPLTVTSAQKNPTAFYLCASQYEAATLSPQHFGDGTRLSIL.

The genes are TRBV23-1 and TRBJ1-4; TRBD1 might be the D (6 bases). TRBV23-1 is sorted into the ORF group, with uncertain function. The CDR3 consists of 17 residues. Trimming took off 2 bases at V and 5 bases at J, with 18 bases between the two ends. In DNA form, the CDR3 reads TGCGCCAGCAGTCAACTCACAGGGAAGGGCGGCAATGAAAAACTGTTTTTT. Encoded protein: CASSQLTGKGGNEKLFF.

The V and J genes are TRBV5-1 and TRBJ2-2; D perhaps matches TRBD1 (6 bases). The germline gives CDR1 SGHRS, CDR2 YFSETQ. The CDR3 runs 14 residues. Between the trimmed V and J ends, which lost 2 bases and 5 bases, there was a span of 10 bases. The chain's CDR3 is CASSFRQGTGELFF. Written as DNA, the CDR3 is TGCGCCAGCAGCTTTAGGCAGGGGACCGGGGAGCTGTTTTTT.

This clone showed up just once. This rearrangement joins TRBV7-2 to TRBJ1-5; D may be TRBD1 (5 bases). Deletions cut 5 bases from V and 3 bases from J, with 17 bases between. The CDR3 has 16 residues. CDR1 and CDR2 (germline): SGHTA, FQGNSA. The CDR3 protein is CASSPNTLTVNQPQHF. The CDR3 region has the DNA TGTGCCAGCAGCCCGAATACCCTGACAGTCAATCAGCCCCAGCATTTT.

J is TRBJ1-1 and V is TRBV10-3, with D possibly TRBD1 on 5 matching bases. Looked up from germline, CDR1 is ENHRY and CDR2 is SYGVKD. This CDR3 is built from 12 residues. Trimming pared 10 bases from V and 7 bases from J, leaving 16 bases between. CDR3 region: CATAYRQNEAFF. CDR3 in DNA: TGTGCCACCGCCTACCGACAGAATGAAGCTTTCTTT.

This clone was recorded only once. The chain joins TRBV5-1 to TRBJ1-1; a weak D match, TRBD1 (5 bases). Germline-derived CDR1 and CDR2 are SGHRS and YFSETQ. The CDR3 runs to 15 residues. Trimming removed 0 bases from V and 5 bases from J, with 14 bases in between. The CDR3 reads CASSLAGTGGTEAFF. The CDR3 region has the DNA TGCGCCAGCAGCTTGGCCGGGACCGGGGGGACTGAAGCTTTCTTT. The full variable domain, completed using reference TRBV5-1 and TRBJ1-1, is KAGVTQTPRYLIKTRGQQVTLSCSPISGHRSVSWYQQTPGQGLQFLFEYFSETQRNKGNFPGRFSGRQFSNSRSEMNVSTLELGDSALYLCASSLAGTGGTEAFFGQGTRLTVV.

V gene TRBV11-2 combines with J gene TRBJ1-3; D possibly corresponds to TRBD1 (5 bases). Per the germline V gene, CDR1 is SGHAT and CDR2 is FQNNGV. The V gene lost 5 bases and the J gene lost 2 bases, with 10 bases spanning the gap. The CDR3 is made up of 14 amino acids. The CDR3 region has the DNA TGTGCCAGCAGCCTACAGGTTGCTGGAAACACCATATATTTT. Its translation is CASSLQVAGNTIYF.

The chain is built from TRBV18 and TRBJ2-7; the D is unclear. CDR3 length: 12 residues. Trimming left V 4 bases short and J 6 bases short, with 10 bases between. Germline CDR1 is KGHSH and CDR2 is LQKENI. The DNA for the CDR3 is TGTGCCAGCTCACTAAGCTCGGGCGAGCAGTACTTC. It is translated as CASSLSSGEQYF.

The chain combines TRBV7-2 with TRBJ2-5; 7 bases agree with TRBD2. The CDR3 consists of 15 residues. V lost 1 base and J lost 8; bases outside the gene matches: 10. Looked up from germline, CDR1 is SGHTA and CDR2 is FQGNSA. The CDR3: CASSLGAAGVGTQYF. The CDR3 DNA reads as TGTGCCAGCAGCTTAGGGGCGGCGGGGGTTGGTACCCAGTACTTC.